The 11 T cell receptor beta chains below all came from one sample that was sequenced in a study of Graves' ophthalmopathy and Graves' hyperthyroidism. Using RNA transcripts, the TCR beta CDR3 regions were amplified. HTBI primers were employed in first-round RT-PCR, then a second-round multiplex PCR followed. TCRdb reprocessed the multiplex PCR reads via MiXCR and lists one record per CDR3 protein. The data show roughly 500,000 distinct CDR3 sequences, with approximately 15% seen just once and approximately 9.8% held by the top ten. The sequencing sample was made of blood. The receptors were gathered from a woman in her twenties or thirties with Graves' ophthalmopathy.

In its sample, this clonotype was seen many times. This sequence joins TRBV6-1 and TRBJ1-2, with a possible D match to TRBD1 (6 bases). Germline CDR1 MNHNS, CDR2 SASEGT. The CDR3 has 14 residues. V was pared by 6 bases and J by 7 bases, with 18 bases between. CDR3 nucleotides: TGTGCCAGCAGAAGAAGACAGGAAACGGTTGGCTACACCTTC. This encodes CASRRRQETVGYTF.

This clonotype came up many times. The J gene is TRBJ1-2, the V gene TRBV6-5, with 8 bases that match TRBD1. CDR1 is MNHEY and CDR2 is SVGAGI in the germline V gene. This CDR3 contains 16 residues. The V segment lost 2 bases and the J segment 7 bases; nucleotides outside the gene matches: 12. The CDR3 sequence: CASSYDRHRGTTGYTF. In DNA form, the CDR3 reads TGTGCCAGCAGTTACGATCGGCACAGGGGGACCACTGGCTACACCTTC.

CDR3 region: CAWSPTSGGAETQYF. CDR3 DNA sequence: TGTGCCTGGAGTCCGACTAGCGGGGGGGCCGAGACCCAGTACTTC. The chain couples TRBV30 to TRBJ2-5; 14 nucleotides align to TRBD2. Germline CDR1 reads GTSNPN; CDR2 reads SVGIG (reference sequence). V shed 2 bases, J shed 5 bases, and the junction held 4 bases outside the gene matches. The length of the CDR3 is 15 residues.

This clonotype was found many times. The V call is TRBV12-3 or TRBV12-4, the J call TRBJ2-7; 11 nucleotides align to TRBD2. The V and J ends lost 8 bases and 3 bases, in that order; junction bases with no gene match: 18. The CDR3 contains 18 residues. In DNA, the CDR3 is TGTGCCAGCGGCCCCGGGACAACCGGGACTAGCGGATTCTACGAGCAGTACTTC. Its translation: CASGPGTTGTSGFYEQYF.

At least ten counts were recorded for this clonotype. The CDR3 DNA sequence: TGTGCCTGGAGTGTCGCGGTGGAGACCCAGTACTTC. It codes for CAWSVAVETQYF. The V call is TRBV30, the J call TRBJ2-5; D is uncertain. CDR1 is GTSNPN, CDR2 SVGIG, per germline (reference sequence). The CDR3 is 12 residues long. The ends were cut back, 0 bases at V and 5 bases at J, with 7 bases in the middle.

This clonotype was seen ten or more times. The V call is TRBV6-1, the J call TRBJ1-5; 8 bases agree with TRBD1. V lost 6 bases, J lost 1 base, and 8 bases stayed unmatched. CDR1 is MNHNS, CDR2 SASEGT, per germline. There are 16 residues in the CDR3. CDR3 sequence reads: CASRILDRGSNQPQHF. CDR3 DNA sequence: TGTGCCAGCAGAATACTTGACAGGGGAAGCAATCAGCCCCAGCATTTT.

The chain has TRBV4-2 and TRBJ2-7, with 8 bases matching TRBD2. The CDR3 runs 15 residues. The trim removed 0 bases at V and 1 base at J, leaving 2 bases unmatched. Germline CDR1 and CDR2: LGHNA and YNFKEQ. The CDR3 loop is CASSQDQRGSYEQYF. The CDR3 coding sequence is TGTGCCAGCAGCCAAGATCAGCGGGGGTCCTACGAGCAGTACTTC.

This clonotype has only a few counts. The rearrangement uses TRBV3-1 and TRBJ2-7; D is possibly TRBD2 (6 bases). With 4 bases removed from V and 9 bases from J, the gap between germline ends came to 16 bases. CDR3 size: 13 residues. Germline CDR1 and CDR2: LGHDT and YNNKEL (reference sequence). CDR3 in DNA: TGTGCCAGCAGCCGGGACTTGCTACGTGGGCAGTACTTC. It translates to CASSRDLLRGQYF.

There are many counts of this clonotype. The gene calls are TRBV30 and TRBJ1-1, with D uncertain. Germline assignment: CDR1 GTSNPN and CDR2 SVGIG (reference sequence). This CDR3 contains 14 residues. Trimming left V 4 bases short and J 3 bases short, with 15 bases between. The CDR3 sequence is CAWNTGVEDTEAFF. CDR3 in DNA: TGTGCCTGGAACACCGGGGTGGAAGACACTGAAGCTTTCTTT.

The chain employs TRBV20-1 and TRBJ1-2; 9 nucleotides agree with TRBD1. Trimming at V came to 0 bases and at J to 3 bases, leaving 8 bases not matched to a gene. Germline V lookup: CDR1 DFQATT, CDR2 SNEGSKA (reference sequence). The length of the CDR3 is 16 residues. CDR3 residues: CSARDPRTGDHYGYTF. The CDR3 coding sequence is TGCAGTGCTAGAGACCCGAGGACAGGGGACCACTATGGCTACACCTTC.

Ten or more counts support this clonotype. CDR3 in amino acids: CASSPTTRGANVLTF. The CDR3 DNA is TGTGCCAGCAGCCCTACCACACGGGGGGCCAACGTCCTGACTTTC. The rearrangement joins TRBV6-1 to TRBJ2-6, with unresolved D. The germline V gene encodes CDR1 MNHNS and CDR2 SASEGT. Trimming pared 6 bases from V and 4 bases from J, leaving 13 bases between. This CDR3 is built from 15 residues.